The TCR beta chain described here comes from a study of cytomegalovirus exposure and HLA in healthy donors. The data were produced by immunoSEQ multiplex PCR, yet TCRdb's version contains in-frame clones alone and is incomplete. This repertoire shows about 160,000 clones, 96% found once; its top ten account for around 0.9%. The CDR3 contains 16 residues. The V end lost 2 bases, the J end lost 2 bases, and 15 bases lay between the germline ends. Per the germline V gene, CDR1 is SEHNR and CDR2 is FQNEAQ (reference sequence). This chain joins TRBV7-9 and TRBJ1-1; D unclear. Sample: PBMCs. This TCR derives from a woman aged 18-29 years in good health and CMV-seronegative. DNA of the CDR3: TGTGCCAGCAGCTTACTTCCCGGGGTGCCTAACACTGAAGCTTTCTTT. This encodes CASSLLPGVPNTEAFF.